This TCR beta chain appears in the sequencing data of a study of blood T cell repertoires in COVID-19. Looking at the study overall: Material from acute and convalescent COVID-19 was sourced from the United States, Italy and Spain.

In the study's own analysis: Reference gene primer amplification in the assay estimated nucleated cell counts. This table comes from immunoSEQ multiplex PCR, and its TCRdb copy is limited to in-frame clones, with some not included. V and J calls and clone size are given by that table; D and trimming were obtained from the DNA. The sample holds around 270,000 clones, roughly 89% seen once. Trimming removed 1 base from V and 0 bases from J; junction bases left unmatched: 6. CDR3 size: 17 residues. The germline V gene encodes CDR1 SGDLS and CDR2 YYNGEE. This sequence joins TRBV9 and TRBJ1-3, with 8 bases that match TRBD1. This clonotype was obtained from a woman aged 40 to 55 who had recovered from COVID-19. Material: peripheral blood. CDR3: CASSVQTGANSGNTIYF. CDR3 nucleotides: TGTGCCAGCAGCGTACAGACAGGGGCCAACTCTGGAAACACCATATATTTT.